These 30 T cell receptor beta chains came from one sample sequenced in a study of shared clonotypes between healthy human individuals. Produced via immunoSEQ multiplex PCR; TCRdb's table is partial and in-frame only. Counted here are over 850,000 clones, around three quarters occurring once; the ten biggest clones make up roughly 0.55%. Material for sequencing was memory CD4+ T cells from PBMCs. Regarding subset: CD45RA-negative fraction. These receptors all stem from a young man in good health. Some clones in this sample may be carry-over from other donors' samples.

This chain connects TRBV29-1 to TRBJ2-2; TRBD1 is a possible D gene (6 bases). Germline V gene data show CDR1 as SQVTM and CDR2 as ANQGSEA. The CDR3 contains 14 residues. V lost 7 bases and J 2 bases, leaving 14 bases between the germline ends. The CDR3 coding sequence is TGCAGCGCTGGGGGCAGGGAAAACACCGGGGAGCTGTTTTTT. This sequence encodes CSAGGRENTGELFF.

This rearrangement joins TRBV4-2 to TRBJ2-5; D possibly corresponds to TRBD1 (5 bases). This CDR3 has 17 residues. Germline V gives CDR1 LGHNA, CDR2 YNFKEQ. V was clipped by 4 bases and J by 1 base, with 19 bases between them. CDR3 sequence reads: CASSPGTGAGGQETQYF. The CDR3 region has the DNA TGTGCCAGCAGCCCAGGAACAGGCGCTGGTGGCCAAGAGACCCAGTACTTC.

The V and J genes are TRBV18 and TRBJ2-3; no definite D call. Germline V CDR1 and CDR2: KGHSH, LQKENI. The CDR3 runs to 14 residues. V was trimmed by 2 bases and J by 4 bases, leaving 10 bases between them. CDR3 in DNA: TGTGCCAGCTCACCATCCCCGACCCCAGATACGCAGTATTTT. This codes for CASSPSPTPDTQYF.

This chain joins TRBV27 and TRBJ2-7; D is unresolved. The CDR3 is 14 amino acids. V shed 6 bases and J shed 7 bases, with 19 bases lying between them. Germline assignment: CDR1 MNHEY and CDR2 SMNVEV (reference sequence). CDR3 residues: CASRQTAVPTEQYF. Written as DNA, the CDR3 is TGTGCCAGCAGACAGACCGCTGTTCCTACGGAGCAGTACTTC.

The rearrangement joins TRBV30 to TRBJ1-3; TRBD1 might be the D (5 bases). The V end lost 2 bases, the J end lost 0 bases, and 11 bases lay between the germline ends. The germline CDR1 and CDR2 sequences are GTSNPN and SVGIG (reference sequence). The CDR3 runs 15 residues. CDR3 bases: TGTGCCTGGAGTTTCCGGGGGAGCTCTGGAAACACCATATATTTT. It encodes CAWSFRGSSGNTIYF.

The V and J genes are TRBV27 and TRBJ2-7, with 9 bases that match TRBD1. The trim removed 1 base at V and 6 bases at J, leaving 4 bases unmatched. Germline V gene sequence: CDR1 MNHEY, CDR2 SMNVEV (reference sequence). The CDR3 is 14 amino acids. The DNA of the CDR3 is TGTGCCAGCAGTTTATTAGGGACAGGGAGCGAGCAGTACTTC. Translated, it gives CASSLLGTGSEQYF.

The CDR3 here is CASSLGNNQPQHF. CDR3 coding DNA: TGTGCCAGCAGTTTGGGAAACAATCAGCCCCAGCATTTT. The V call is TRBV28, the J call TRBJ1-5; no reliable D call. The CDR3 is 13 amino acids. The germline V gene encodes CDR1 MDHEN and CDR2 SYDVKM. The ends were cut back, 3 bases at V and 3 bases at J, with 6 bases in the middle.

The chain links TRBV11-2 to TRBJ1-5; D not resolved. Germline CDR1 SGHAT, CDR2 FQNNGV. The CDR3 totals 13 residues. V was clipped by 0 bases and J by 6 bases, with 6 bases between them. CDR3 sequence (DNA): TGTGCCAGCAGCTTAGAGGTGGCTCAGCCCCAGCATTTT. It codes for CASSLEVAQPQHF.

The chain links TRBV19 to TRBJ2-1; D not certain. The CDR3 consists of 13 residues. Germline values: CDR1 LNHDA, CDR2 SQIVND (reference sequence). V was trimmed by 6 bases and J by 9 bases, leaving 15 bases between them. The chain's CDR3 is CASRGRLRGEQFF. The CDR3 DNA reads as TGTGCCAGTAGGGGTAGACTCAGAGGTGAGCAGTTCTTC.

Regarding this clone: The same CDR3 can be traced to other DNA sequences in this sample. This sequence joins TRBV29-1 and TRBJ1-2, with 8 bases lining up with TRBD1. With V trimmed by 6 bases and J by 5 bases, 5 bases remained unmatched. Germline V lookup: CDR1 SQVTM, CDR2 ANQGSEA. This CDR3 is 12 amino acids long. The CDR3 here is CSVNTGGYGYTF. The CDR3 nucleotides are TGCAGCGTCAATACAGGGGGGTATGGCTACACCTTC.

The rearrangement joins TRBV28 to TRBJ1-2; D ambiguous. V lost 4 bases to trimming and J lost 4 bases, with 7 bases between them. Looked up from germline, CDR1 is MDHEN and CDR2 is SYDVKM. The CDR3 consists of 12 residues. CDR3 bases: TGTGCCAGCAGTTCCGGGATCTATGGCTACACCTTC. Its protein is CASSSGIYGYTF.

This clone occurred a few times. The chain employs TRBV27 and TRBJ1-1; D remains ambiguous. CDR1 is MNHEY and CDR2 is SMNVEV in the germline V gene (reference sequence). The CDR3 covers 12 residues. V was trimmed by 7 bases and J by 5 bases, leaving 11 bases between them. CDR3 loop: CASTDWGTEAFF. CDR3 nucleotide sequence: TGTGCCAGCACCGATTGGGGAACTGAAGCTTTCTTT.

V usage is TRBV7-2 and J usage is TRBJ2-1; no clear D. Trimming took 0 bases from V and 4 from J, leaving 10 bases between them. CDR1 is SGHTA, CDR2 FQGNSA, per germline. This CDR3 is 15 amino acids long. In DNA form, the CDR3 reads TGTGCCAGCAGCTTAGCCCATGATGGATACAATGAGCAGTTCTTC. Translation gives CASSLAHDGYNEQFF.

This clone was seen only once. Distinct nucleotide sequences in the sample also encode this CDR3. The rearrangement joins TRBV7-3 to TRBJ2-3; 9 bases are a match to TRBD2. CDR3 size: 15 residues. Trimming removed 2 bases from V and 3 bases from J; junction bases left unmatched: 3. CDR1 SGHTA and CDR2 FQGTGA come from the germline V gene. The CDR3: CASSLAGGTTDTQYF. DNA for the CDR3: TGTGCCAGCAGCTTAGCGGGAGGGACGACAGATACGCAGTATTTT.

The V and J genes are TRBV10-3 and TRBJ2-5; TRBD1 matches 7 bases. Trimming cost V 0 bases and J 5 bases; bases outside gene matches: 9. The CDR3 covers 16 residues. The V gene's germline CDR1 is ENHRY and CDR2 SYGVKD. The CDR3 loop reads CAISESQTGMRETQYF. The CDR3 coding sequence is TGTGCCATCAGTGAGTCGCAGACAGGGATGAGGGAGACCCAGTACTTC.

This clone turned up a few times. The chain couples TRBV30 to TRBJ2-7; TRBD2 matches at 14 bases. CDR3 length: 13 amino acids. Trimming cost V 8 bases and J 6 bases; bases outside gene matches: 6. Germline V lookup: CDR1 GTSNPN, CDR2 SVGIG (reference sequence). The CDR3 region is CARRLAGGVEQYF. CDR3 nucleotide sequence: TGTGCCCGAAGACTAGCGGGAGGGGTCGAGCAGTACTTC.

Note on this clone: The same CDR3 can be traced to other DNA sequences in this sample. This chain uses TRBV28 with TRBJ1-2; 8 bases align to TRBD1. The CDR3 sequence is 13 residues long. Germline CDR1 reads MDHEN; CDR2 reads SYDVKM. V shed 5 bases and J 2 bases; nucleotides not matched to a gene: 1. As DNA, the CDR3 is TGTGCCAGCAGTAGGGACAGGAACTATGGCTACACCTTC. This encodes CASSRDRNYGYTF.

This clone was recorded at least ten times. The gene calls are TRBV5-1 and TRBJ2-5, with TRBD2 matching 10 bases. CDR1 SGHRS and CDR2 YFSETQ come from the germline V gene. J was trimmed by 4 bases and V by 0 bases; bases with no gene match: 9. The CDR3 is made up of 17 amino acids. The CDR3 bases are TGCGCCAGCAGCTTGGAAGCGGGAGGGCCTTCGGGAGAGACCCAGTACTTC. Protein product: CASSLEAGGPSGETQYF.

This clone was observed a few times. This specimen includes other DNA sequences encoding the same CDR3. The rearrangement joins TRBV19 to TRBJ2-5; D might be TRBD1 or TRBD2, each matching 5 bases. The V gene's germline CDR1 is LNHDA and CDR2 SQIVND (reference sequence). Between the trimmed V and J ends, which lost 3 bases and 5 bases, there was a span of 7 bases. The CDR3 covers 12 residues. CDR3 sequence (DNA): TGTGCCAGTAGTATCTGGGGGGAGACCCAGTACTTC. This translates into CASSIWGETQYF.

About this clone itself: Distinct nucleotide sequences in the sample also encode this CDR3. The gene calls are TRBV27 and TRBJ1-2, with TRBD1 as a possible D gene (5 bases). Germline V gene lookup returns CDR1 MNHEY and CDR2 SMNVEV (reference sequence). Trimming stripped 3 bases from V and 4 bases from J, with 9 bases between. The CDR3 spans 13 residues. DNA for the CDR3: TGTGCCAGCAGTTTTCGGGGGGGCTATGGCTACACCTTC. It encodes CASSFRGGYGYTF.

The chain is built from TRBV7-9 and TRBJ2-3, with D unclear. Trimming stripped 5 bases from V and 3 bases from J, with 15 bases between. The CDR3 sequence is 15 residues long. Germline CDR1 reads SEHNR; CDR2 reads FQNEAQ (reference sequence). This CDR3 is CASSQESTATDTQYF. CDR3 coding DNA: TGTGCCAGCAGCCAAGAAAGTACAGCAACAGATACGCAGTATTTT.

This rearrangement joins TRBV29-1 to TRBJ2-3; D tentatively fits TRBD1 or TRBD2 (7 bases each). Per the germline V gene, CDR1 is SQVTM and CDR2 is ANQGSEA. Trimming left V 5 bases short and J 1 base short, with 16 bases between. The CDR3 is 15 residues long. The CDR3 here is CSVSGGVYGTDTQYF. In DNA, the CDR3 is TGCAGCGTTTCAGGGGGGGTGTACGGCACAGATACGCAGTATTTT.

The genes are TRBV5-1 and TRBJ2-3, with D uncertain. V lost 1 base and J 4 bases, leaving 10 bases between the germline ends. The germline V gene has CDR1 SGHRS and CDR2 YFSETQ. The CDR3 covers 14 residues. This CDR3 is CASSLNRAADTQYF. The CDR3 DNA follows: TGCGCCAGCAGCTTGAATAGGGCGGCAGATACGCAGTATTTT.

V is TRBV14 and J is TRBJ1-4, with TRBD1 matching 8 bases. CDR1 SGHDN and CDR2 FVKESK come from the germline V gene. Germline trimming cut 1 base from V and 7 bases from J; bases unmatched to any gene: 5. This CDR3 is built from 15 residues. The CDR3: CASSQGTGSGEKLFF. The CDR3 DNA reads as TGTGCCAGCAGCCAAGGGACAGGGTCCGGTGAAAAACTGTTTTTT. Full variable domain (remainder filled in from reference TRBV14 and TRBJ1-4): EAGVTQFPSHSVIEKGQTVTLRCDPISGHDNLYWYRRVMGKEIKFLLHFVKESKQDESGMPNNRFLAERTGGTYSTLKVQPAELEDSGVYFCASSQGTGSGEKLFFGSGTQLSVL.

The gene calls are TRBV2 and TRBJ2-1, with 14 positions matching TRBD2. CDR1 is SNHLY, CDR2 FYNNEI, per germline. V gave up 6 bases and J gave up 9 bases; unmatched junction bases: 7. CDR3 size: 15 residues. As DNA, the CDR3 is TGTGCCAGCAGCGGACTAGCGGGAGGCCGGGGTGAGCAGTTCTTC. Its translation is CASSGLAGGRGEQFF.

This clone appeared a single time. In nucleotides, the CDR3 is TGTGCCAGCAGCCAAGATCTGGGGACAGTTAATCAGCCCCAGCATTTT. This sequence encodes CASSQDLGTVNQPQHF. This chain uses TRBV4-2 with TRBJ1-5, with 7 bases matching TRBD1. The V and J ends lost 0 bases and 4 bases, in that order; junction bases with no gene match: 6. Germline V gives CDR1 LGHNA, CDR2 YNFKEQ. The CDR3 spans 16 residues.

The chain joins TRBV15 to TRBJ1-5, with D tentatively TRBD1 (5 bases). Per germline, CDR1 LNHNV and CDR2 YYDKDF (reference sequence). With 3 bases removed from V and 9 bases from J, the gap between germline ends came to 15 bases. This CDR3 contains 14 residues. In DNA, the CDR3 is TGTGCCACCAGCAGTGATCCCGGGACTCTGCCCCAGCATTTT. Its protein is CATSSDPGTLPQHF.

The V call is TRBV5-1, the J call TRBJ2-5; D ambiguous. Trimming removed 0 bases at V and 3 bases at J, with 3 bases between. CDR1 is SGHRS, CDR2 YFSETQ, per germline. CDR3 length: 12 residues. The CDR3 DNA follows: TGCGCCAGCAGCTTGGGGGAAGAGACCCAGTACTTC. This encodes CASSLGEETQYF.

The CDR3 loop reads CASSRGTGGRNEKLFF. CDR3 in DNA: TGTGCCAGCAGCCGAGGGACAGGGGGCCGTAATGAAAAACTGTTTTTT. The J gene is TRBJ1-4, the V gene TRBV5-5; 12 bases are a match to TRBD1. CDR3 length: 16 amino acids. CDR1 and CDR2 (germline): SGHKS, YYEKEE (reference sequence). Trimming cost V 4 bases and J 4 bases; bases outside gene matches: 5.

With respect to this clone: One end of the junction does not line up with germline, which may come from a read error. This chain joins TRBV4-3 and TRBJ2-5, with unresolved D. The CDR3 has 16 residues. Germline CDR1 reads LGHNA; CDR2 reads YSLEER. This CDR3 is CAISQDYRSAGETQYF. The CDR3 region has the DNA TGCGCCATCAGCCAAGATTACCGGTCCGCCGGGGAGACCCAGTACTTC.